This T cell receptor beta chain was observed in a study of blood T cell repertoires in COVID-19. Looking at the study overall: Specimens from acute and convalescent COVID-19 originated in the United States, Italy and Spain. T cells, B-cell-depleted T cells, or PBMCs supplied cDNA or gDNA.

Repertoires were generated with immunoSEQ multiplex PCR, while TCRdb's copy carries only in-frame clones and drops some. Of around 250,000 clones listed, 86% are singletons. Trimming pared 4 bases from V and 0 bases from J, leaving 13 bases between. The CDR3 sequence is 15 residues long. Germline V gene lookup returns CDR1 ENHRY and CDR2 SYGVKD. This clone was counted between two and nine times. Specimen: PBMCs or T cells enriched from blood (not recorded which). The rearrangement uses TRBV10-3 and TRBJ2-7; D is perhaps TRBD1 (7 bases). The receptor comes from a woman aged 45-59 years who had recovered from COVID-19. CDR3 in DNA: TGTGCCATCAGTGGGGGGGACAGAGGCTCCTACGAGCAGTACTTC. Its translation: CAISGGDRGSYEQYF.